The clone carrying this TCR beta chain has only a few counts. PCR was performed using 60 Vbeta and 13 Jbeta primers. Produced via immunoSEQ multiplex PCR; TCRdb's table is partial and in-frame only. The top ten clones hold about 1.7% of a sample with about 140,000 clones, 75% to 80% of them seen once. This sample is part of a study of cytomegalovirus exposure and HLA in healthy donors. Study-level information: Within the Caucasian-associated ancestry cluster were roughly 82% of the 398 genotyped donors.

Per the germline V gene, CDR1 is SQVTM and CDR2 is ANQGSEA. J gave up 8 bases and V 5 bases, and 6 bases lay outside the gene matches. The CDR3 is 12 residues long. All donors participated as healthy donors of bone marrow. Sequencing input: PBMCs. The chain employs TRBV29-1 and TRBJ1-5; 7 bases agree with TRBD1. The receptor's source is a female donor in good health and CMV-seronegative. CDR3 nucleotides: TGCAGCGTTACTATCAGGGGGAAGCCCCAGCATTTT. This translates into CSVTIRGKPQHF. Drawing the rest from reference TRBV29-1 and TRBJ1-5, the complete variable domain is SAVISQKPSRDICQRGTSLTIQCQVDSQVTMMFWYRQQPGQSLTLIATANQGSEATYESGFVIDKFPISRPNLTFSTLTVSNMSPEDSSIYLCSVTIRGKPQHFGDGTRLSIL.